This T cell receptor beta chain was profiled in a study of technical replicates of blood from several donors. Trimming shortened V by 0 bases and J by 12 bases, and 15 bases separated the two germline ends. The CDR3 has 13 amino acids. In germline, CDR1 is SGHDT, CDR2 YYEEEE. The table came from immunoSEQ multiplex PCR; TCRdb's copy has only in-frame clones and leaves some out. The sample contains tens of thousands of clones, 75% to 90% of which appear only once. J is TRBJ1-1 and V is TRBV5-6, with D unclear. Sequencing used PBMCs. The clonotype comes from a human donor in good health. Some clones in this sample may be carry-over from other donors' samples. CDR3 region: CASSLVPGAGSFF. The CDR3 DNA reads TGTGCCAGCAGCTTGGTCCCGGGCGCGGGTTCTTTCTTT.